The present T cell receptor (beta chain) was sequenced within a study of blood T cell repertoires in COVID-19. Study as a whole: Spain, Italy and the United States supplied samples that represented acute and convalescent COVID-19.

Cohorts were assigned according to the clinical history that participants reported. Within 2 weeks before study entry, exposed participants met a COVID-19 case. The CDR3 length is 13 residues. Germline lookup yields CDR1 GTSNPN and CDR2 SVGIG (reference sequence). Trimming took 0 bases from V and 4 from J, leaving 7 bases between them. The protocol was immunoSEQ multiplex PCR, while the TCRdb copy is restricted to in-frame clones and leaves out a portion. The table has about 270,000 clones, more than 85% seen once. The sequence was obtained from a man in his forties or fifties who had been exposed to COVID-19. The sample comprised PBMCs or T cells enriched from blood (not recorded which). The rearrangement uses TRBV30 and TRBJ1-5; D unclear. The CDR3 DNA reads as TGTGCCTGGAGTGTACAACAAAATCAGCCCCAGCATTTT. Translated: CAWSVQQNQPQHF.